This T cell receptor beta chain derives from a study of T cell responses to AZD1222 COVID-19 vaccine. TCRdb's copy holds only in-frame clones and misses some; the assay was immunoSEQ multiplex PCR. The sample lists approximately 110,000 clones, approximately 92% occurring once. The length of the CDR3 is 17 residues. CDR1 is SGHRS and CDR2 is YFSETQ in the germline V gene. With 4 bases clipped from V and 2 bases from J, the junction kept 7 bases outside the gene matches. As concerns this clone: Its specificity is not known.

Study findings and constraints: White British donors predominated, females outnumbered males, and clonal diversity was possibly underestimated. Researchers took repertoire samples only after the peak T cell response had come. A rise in Spike-specific TCR breadth and depth followed two AZD1222 doses.

The TCR originated in an adult who received the AZD1222 COVID-19 vaccine. V gene TRBV5-1 combines with J gene TRBJ2-5; 14 bases align to TRBD2. The material sequenced was peripheral blood, taken 28 days after the second AZD1222 dose. The CDR3 here is CASSTGTSGGTQETQYF. DNA for the CDR3: TGCGCCAGCAGCACCGGGACTAGCGGGGGTACTCAAGAGACCCAGTACTTC.